These 15 T cell receptor beta chains originate from one sample sequenced in a study of T cell repertoires in cytomegalovirus infection. TCRdb redid the calling of the reads with MiXCR, one entry per CDR3 protein. The data contain 200,000 to 250,000 distinct CDR3 sequences, roughly two fifths of them singletons. These receptors have no identified antigens. The specimen comprised CD8+ T cells from cultured PBMCs, sampled from culture after CMV antigen stimulation. The receptors were sampled from a human donor in good health (CMV status not recorded). Some clones in this sample may be carry-over from other donors' samples.

This clonotype was found many times. The V gene is TRBV11-2, the J gene TRBJ2-3; D call uncertain. This CDR3 has 15 amino acids. Germline-derived CDR1 and CDR2 are SGHAT and FQNNGV. Trimming cost V 1 base and J 4 bases, with 12 bases left between them. The DNA for the CDR3 is TGTGCCAGCAGCTTAGGGGTCCGGACCCCAGATACGCAGTATTTT. The encoded protein is CASSLGVRTPDTQYF.

DNA of the CDR3: TGTGCCAGCAGCTTTACCAGGGTAGACACCGGGGAGCTGTTTTTT. This gives the protein CASSFTRVDTGELFF. The chain carries TRBV7-9 and TRBJ2-2; D is perhaps TRBD1 (5 bases). Germline V gene data show CDR1 as SEHNR and CDR2 as FQNEAQ (reference sequence). The CDR3 sequence is 15 residues long. The V end lost 3 bases, the J end lost 3 bases, and 11 bases lay between the germline ends. The complete variable domain, with remaining parts taken from reference TRBV7-9 and TRBJ2-2, reads DTGVSQNPRHKITKRGQNVTFRCDPISEHNRLYWYRQTLGQGPEFLTYFQNEAQLEKSRLLSDRFSAERPKGSFSTLEIQRTEQGDSAMYLCASSFTRVDTGELFFGEGSRLTVL.

This chain connects TRBV7-8 to TRBJ1-4, with 10 bases identical to TRBD1. The germline V gene encodes CDR1 SGHVS and CDR2 FQNEAQ. V shed 4 bases and J 7 bases; nucleotides not matched to a gene: 12. The CDR3 runs to 17 residues. CDR3 amino acids: CASSSGTGVGSGEKLFF. The CDR3 coding sequence is TGTGCCAGCAGCTCGGGGACAGGGGTCGGATCGGGTGAAAAACTGTTTTTT.

This sequence joins TRBV7-3 and TRBJ2-3, with 10 nucleotides matching TRBD2. Germline V gives CDR1 SGHTA, CDR2 FQGTGA. With 6 bases clipped from V and 6 bases from J, the junction kept 9 bases outside the gene matches. This CDR3 region has 15 residues. This CDR3 is CASSSSGRDRDTQYF. The CDR3 DNA is TGTGCCAGCAGTTCCAGCGGGAGGGACCGGGATACGCAGTATTTT.

The gene calls are TRBV10-2 and TRBJ1-1; D ambiguous. The CDR3 spans 13 residues. Germline V gene data show CDR1 as WSHSY and CDR2 as SAAADI. Trimming stripped 6 bases from V and 3 bases from J, with 11 bases between. CDR3 coding DNA: TGCGCCAGCAGAAGGCCAGAGGACACTGAAGCTTTCTTT. Translated: CASRRPEDTEAFF.

The chain combines TRBV7-9 with TRBJ2-3; 12 positions agree with TRBD2. With 5 bases clipped from V and 0 bases from J, the junction kept 12 bases outside the gene matches. CDR1 is SEHNR and CDR2 is FQNEAQ in the germline V gene (reference sequence). The CDR3 is made up of 19 amino acids. The CDR3 sequence: CASSTPTSGGFASTDTQYF. In DNA form, the CDR3 reads TGTGCCAGCAGCACCCCGACTAGCGGGGGATTTGCTAGCACAGATACGCAGTATTTT.

This clonotype was seen a handful of times. The chain couples TRBV27 to TRBJ1-1; 11 bases agree with TRBD1. Germline assignment: CDR1 MNHEY and CDR2 SMNVEV (reference sequence). This CDR3 is 14 amino acids long. Unmatched junction bases numbered 3, after V lost 4 bases and J lost 5 bases. For the CDR3, the DNA is TGTGCCAGCAGTTGGGACAGGGGGAGAACTGAAGCTTTCTTT. Amino acids: CASSWDRGRTEAFF.

V usage is TRBV7-9 and J usage is TRBJ2-7; a weak D match, TRBD2 (6 bases). V lost 5 bases and J 3 bases, leaving 14 bases between the germline ends. The CDR3 covers 14 residues. CDR1 SEHNR and CDR2 FQNEAQ come from the germline V gene (reference sequence). The CDR3 protein is CASSPGTSLYEQYF. The CDR3, as DNA: TGTGCCAGCAGCCCCGGGACTTCTCTCTACGAGCAGTACTTC.

The chain is built from TRBV5-4 and TRBJ2-2, with 15 bases that match TRBD2. The CDR3 spans 16 residues. Unmatched junction bases numbered 4, after V lost 3 bases and J lost 7 bases. The germline V gene has CDR1 SGHNT and CDR2 YYREEE (reference sequence). CDR3 protein: CASSWTSGGAVGELFF. The CDR3 DNA reads TGTGCCAGCAGCTGGACTAGCGGGGGGGCCGTCGGGGAGCTGTTTTTT. Full variable domain (rest looked up from reference TRBV5-4 and TRBJ2-2): ETGVTQSPTHLIKTRGQQVTLRCSSQSGHNTVSWYQQALGQGPQFIFQYYREEENGRGNFPPRFSGLQFPNYSSELNVNALELDDSALYLCASSWTSGGAVGELFFGEGSRLTVL.

The rearrangement uses TRBV7-2 and TRBJ1-5, with a tentative D call TRBD1 (6 bases). Germline CDR1 and CDR2: SGHTA and FQGNSA. Trimming left V 0 bases short and J 0 bases short, with 12 bases between. CDR3 size: 17 residues. The CDR3 here is CASSLAGTPYSNQPQHF. The CDR3 DNA sequence: TGTGCCAGCAGCTTAGCCGGGACACCTTATAGCAATCAGCCCCAGCATTTT.

The V gene is TRBV7-9, the J gene TRBJ2-4, with D tentatively TRBD2 (7 bases). Trimming took off 5 bases at V and 4 bases at J, with 15 bases between the two ends. The CDR3 covers 15 residues. Germline V CDR1 and CDR2: SEHNR, FQNEAQ (reference sequence). The CDR3 loop is CASSQRDTIKNIQYF. CDR3 DNA sequence: TGTGCCAGCAGCCAGCGGGACACTATTAAAAACATTCAGTACTTC.

The V call is TRBV6-6, the J call TRBJ1-5, with unresolved D. Trimming took off 3 bases at V and 1 base at J, with 4 bases between the two ends. The CDR3 loop spans 13 amino acids. CDR1 MNHNY and CDR2 SVGAGI come from the germline V gene (reference sequence). CDR3 region: CASSYGSNQPQHF. The CDR3 bases are TGTGCCAGCAGTTATGGGAGCAATCAGCCCCAGCATTTT.

V usage is TRBV2 and J usage is TRBJ2-1; 7 nucleotides match TRBD2. Germline V gives CDR1 SNHLY, CDR2 FYNNEI. The junction had 14 bases not matched to a gene; V was cut back by 9 bases and J by 9 bases. This CDR3 comprises 14 residues. CDR3 DNA sequence: TGTGCCAGAGAAGCGGGACGCATTAGTCCTGAGCAGTTCTTC. Its protein is CAREAGRISPEQFF.

This clonotype has just a few counts. The CDR3 loop reads CSARDNNRADSQPQHF. The CDR3 DNA is TGCAGTGCTAGAGATAATAACAGGGCGGATAGTCAGCCCCAGCATTTT. This sequence joins TRBV20-1 and TRBJ1-5; possible D gene TRBD1, 6 bases. This CDR3 is built from 16 residues. With 0 bases removed from V and 6 bases from J, the gap between germline ends came to 18 bases. The V gene's germline CDR1 is DFQATT and CDR2 SNEGSKA (reference sequence).

The chain couples TRBV11-2 to TRBJ1-1; D call uncertain. CDR3 length equals 14 residues. V lost 1 base, J lost 5 bases, and 11 bases lay in between. Germline lookup yields CDR1 SGHAT and CDR2 FQNNGV. The CDR3 sequence is CASSLARFGTEAFF. The CDR3 DNA is TGTGCCAGCAGCTTAGCCAGGTTCGGAACTGAAGCTTTCTTT. The complete variable domain, with remaining parts taken from reference TRBV11-2 and TRBJ1-1, reads EAGVAQSPRYKIIEKRQSVAFWCNPISGHATLYWYQQILGQGPKLLIQFQNNGVVDDSQLPKDRFSAERLKGVDSTLKIQPAKLEDSAVYLCASSLARFGTEAFFGQGTRLTVV.